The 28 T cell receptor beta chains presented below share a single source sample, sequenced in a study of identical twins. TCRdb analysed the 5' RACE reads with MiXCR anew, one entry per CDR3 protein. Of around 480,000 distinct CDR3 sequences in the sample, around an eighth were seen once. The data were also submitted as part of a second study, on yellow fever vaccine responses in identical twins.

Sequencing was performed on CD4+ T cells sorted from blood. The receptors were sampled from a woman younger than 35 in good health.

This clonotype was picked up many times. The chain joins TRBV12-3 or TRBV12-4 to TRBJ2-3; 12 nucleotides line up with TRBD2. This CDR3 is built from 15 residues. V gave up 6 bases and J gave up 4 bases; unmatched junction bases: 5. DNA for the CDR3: TGTGCCAGCAGCCCAACTAGCGGGGGGCCAGATACGCAGTATTTT. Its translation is CASSPTSGGPDTQYF.

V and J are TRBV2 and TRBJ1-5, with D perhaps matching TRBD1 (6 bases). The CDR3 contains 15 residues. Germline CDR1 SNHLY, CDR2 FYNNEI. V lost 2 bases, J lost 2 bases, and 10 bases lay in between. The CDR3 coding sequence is TGTGCCAGCAGTGAAAGGAAGGGGGGCAATCAGCCCCAGCATTTT. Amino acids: CASSERKGGNQPQHF. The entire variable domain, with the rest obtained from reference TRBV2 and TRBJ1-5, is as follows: EPEVTQTPSHQVTQMGQEVILRCVPISNHLYFYWYRQILGQKVEFLVSFYNNEISEKSEIFDDQFSVERPDGSNFTLKIRSTKLEDSAMYFCASSERKGGNQPQHFGDGTRLSIL.

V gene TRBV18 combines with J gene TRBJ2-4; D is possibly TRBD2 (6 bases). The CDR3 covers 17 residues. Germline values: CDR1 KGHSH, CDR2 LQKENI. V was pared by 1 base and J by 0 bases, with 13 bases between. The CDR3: CASSPRRLDKAKNIQYF. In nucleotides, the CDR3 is TGTGCCAGCTCACCACGTCGACTAGACAAAGCCAAAAACATTCAGTACTTC.

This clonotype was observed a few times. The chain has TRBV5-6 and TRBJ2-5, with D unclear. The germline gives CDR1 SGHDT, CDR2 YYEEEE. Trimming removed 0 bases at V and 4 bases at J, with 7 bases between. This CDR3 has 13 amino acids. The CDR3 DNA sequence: TGTGCCAGCAGCTTGGGGGATTCAGAGACCCAGTACTTC. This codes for CASSLGDSETQYF.

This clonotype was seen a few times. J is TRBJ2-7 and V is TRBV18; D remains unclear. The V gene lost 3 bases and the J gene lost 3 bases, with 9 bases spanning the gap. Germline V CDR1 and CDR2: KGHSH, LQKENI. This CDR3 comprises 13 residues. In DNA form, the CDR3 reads TGTGCCAGCTCACCTAACCAGGACTACGAGCAGTACTTC. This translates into CASSPNQDYEQYF.

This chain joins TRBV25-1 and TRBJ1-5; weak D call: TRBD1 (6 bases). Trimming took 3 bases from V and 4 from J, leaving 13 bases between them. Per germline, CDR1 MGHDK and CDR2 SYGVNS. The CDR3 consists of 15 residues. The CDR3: CASSEGASLNQPQHF. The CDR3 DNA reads TGTGCCAGCAGTGAGGGGGCCAGCCTGAATCAGCCCCAGCATTTT.

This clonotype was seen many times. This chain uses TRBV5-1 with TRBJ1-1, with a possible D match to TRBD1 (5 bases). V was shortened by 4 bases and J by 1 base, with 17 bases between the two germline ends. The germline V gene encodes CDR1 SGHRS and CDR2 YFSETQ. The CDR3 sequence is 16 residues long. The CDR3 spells CASSPQSQGPNTEAFF. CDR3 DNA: TGCGCCAGCAGCCCCCAGTCTCAGGGCCCGAACACTGAAGCTTTCTTT.

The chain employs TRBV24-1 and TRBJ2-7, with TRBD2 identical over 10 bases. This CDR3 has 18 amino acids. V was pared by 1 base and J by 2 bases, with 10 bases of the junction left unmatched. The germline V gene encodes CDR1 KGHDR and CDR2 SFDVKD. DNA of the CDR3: TGTGCCACCAGTGATTTCCCCGGGACTAGCGCAAACACCTACGAGCAGTACTTC. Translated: CATSDFPGTSANTYEQYF.

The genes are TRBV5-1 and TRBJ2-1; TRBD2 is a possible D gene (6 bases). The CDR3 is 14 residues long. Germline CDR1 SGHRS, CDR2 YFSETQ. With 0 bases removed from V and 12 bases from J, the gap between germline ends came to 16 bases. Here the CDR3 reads CASSLEAGSERQFF. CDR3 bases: TGCGCCAGCAGCTTGGAGGCGGGGTCGGAGAGGCAGTTCTTC.

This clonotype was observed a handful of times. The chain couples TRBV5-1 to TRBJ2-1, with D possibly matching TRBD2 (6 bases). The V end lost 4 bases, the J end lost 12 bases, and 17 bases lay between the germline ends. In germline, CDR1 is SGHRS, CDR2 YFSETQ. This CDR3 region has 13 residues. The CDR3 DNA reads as TGCGCCAGCAGCCGGGGGACGAGTGAACTGCAGTTCTTC. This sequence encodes CASSRGTSELQFF.

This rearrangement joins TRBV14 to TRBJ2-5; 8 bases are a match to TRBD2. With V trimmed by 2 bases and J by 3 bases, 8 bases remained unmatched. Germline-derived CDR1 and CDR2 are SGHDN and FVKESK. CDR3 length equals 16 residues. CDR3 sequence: CASSQLSGRREETQYF. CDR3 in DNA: TGTGCCAGCAGCCAATTGAGCGGGAGAAGGGAAGAGACCCAGTACTTC.

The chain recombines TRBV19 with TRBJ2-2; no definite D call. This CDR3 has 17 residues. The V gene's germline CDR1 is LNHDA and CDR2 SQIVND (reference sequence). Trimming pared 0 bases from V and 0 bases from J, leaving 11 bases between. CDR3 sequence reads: CASSIDRVKSNTGELFF. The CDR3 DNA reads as TGTGCCAGTAGTATAGATCGGGTTAAATCGAACACCGGGGAGCTGTTTTTT.

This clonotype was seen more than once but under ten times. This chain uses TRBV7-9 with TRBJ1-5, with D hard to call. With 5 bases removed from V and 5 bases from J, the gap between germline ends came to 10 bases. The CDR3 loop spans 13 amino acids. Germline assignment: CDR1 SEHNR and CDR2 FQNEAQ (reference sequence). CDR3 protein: CASSHKADQPQHF. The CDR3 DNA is TGTGCCAGCAGCCACAAGGCCGATCAGCCCCAGCATTTT. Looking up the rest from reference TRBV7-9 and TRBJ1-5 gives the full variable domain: DTGVSQNPRHKITKRGQNVTFRCDPISEHNRLYWYRQTLGQGPEFLTYFQNEAQLEKSRLLSDRFSAERPKGSFSTLEIQRTEQGDSAMYLCASSHKADQPQHFGDGTRLSIL.

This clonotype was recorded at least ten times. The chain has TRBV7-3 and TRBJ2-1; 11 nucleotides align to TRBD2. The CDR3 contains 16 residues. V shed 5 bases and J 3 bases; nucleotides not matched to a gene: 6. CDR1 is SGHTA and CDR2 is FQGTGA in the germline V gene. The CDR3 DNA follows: TGTGCCAGCAGCCAACTAGCGGGGGCCTTCTACAATGAGCAGTTCTTC. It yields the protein CASSQLAGAFYNEQFF.

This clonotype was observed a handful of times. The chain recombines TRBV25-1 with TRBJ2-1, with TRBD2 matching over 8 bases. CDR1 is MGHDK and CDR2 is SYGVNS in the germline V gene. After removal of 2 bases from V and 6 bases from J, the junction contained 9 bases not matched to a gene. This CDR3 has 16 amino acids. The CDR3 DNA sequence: TGTGCCAGCAGTGAACTAGCGGGTCGGGGGGTCAATGAGCAGTTCTTC. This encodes CASSELAGRGVNEQFF.

CDR3 sequence: CASSDPGQSGIQYF. The CDR3 DNA reads as TGCGCCAGCAGCGACCCGGGACAGAGCGGCATTCAGTACTTC. This sequence joins TRBV4-3 and TRBJ2-4; 7 positions match TRBD1. CDR1 is LGHNA, CDR2 YSLEER, per germline. The CDR3 totals 14 residues. With 5 bases clipped from V and 9 bases from J, the junction kept 10 bases outside the gene matches.

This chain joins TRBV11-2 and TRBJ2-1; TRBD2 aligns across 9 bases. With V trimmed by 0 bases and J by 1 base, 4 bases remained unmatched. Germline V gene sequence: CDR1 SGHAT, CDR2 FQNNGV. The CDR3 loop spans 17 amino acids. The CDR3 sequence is CASSLDALAGSYNEQFF. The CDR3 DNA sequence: TGTGCCAGCAGCTTAGATGCGCTAGCGGGATCCTACAATGAGCAGTTCTTC.

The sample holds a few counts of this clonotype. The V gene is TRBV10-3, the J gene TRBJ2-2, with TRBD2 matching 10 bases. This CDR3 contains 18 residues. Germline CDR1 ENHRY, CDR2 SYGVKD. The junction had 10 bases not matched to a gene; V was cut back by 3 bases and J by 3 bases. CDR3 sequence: CAISDPRGLAGDTGELFF. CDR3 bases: TGTGCCATCAGTGACCCTCGGGGGCTAGCGGGAGACACCGGGGAGCTGTTTTTT.

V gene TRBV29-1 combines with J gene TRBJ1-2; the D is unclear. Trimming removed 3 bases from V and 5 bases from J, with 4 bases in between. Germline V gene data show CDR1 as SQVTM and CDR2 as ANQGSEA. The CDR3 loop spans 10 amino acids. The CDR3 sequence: CSVDRYGYTF. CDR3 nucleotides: TGCAGCGTTGACCGTTATGGCTACACCTTC.

The CDR3 nucleotides are TGTGCCAGCAGTTATATTGCGGGACTAGGCACCGGGGAGCTGTTTTTT. It codes for CASSYIAGLGTGELFF. The chain recombines TRBV6-2 or TRBV6-3 with TRBJ2-2, with 8 bases lining up with TRBD2. This CDR3 has 16 residues. In germline, CDR1 is MNHEY, CDR2 SVGEGT. With 3 bases clipped from V and 4 bases from J, the junction kept 7 bases outside the gene matches.

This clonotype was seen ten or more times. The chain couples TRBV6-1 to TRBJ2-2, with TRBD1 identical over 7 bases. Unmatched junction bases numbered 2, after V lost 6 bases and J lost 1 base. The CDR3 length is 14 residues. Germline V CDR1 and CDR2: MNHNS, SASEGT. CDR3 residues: CASSRTGNTGELFF. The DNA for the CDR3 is TGTGCCAGCAGCCGGACAGGGAACACCGGGGAGCTGTTTTTT.

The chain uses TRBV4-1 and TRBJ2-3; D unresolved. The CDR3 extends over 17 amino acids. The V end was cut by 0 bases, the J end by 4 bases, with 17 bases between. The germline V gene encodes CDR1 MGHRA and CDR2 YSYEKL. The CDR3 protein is CASSQEAPGRIADTQYF. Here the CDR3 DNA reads TGCGCCAGCAGCCAAGAAGCGCCTGGGCGGATTGCAGATACGCAGTATTTT.

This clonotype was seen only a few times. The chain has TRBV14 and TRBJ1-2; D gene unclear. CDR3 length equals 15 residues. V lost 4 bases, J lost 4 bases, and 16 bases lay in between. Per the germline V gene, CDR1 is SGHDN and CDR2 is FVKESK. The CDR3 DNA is TGTGCCAGCAGCCCTCTCGGACGGATTAGCTATGGCTACACCTTC. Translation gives CASSPLGRISYGYTF.

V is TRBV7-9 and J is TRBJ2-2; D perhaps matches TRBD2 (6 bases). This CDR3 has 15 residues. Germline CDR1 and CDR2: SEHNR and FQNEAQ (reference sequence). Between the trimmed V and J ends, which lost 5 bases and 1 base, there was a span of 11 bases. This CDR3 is CASSGGALNTGELFF. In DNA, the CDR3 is TGTGCCAGCAGCGGAGGGGCTTTGAACACCGGGGAGCTGTTTTTT.

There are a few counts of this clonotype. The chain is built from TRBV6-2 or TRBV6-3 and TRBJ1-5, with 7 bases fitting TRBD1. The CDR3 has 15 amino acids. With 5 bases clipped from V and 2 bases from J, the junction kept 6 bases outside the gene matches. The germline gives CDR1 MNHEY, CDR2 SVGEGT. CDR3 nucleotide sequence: TGTGCCAGCAGTCGCGAGGGGGCGGGCAATCAGCCCCAGCATTTT. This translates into CASSREGAGNQPQHF.

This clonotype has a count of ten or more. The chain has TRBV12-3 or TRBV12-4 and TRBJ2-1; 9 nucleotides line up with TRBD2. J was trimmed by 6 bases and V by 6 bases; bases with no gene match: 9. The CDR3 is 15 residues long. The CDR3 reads CASSPGAGGINEQFF. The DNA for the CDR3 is TGTGCCAGCAGCCCGGGAGCGGGAGGTATCAATGAGCAGTTCTTC.

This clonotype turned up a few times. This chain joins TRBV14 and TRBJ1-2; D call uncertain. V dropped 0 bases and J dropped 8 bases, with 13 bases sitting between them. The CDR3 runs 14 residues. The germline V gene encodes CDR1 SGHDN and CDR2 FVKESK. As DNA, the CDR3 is TGTGCCAGCAGCCAAGATCTGGGCGAGGGAGGCTACACCTTC. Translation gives CASSQDLGEGGYTF.

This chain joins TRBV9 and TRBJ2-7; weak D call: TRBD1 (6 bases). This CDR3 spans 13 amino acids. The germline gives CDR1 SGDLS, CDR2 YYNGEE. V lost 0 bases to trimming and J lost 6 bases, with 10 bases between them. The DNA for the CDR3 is TGTGCCAGCAGCGTAGATGAGGGGGTCGAGCAGTACTTC. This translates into CASSVDEGVEQYF.